This TCR beta chain was sequenced during a study of technical replicates of blood from a few donors. Libraries were prepared by immunoSEQ multiplex PCR; TCRdb keeps only in-frame clonotypes and omits some of them. The table shows about 60,000 clones, with about 87% occurring only once. The CDR3 length is 11 residues. V was shortened by 3 bases and J by 9 bases, with 6 bases between the two germline ends. Germline lookup yields CDR1 MNHEY and CDR2 SVGAGI. The clonotype was recovered from a human donor in good health. Some clones in this sample may be carry-over from other donors' samples. J is TRBJ2-1 and V is TRBV6-5; D uncertain. The sequenced material came from PBMCs. The CDR3 DNA reads TGTGCCAGCAGTTATCTAGGTGAGCAGTTCTTC. Translating it yields CASSYLGEQFF.